Presented here are 10 T cell receptor beta chains from one specimen sequenced in a study of ipilimumab plus nivolumab after autologous stem cell transplantation. Only in-frame clones appear in the TCRdb table, and some are missing; sequencing was by immunoSEQ multiplex PCR. The table lists over 75,000 clones, approximately 86% of them singletons, with roughly 2% in the top ten. The source material was PBMCs, sampled in a trial of ipilimumab plus nivolumab as post-transplant consolidation. The receptors derive from a male donor with diffuse large B-cell lymphoma.

V and J are TRBV19 and TRBJ1-5; TRBD1 aligns across 8 bases. The CDR3 sequence is 13 residues long. The V segment lost 7 bases and the J segment 4 bases; nucleotides outside the gene matches: 3. Germline CDR1 and CDR2: LNHDA and SQIVND (reference sequence). The chain's CDR3 is CASKTGDNQPQHF. The CDR3 coding sequence is TGTGCCAGTAAGACAGGGGATAATCAGCCCCAGCATTTT. Full variable domain (outside the CDR3, taken from reference TRBV19 and TRBJ1-5): DGGITQSPKYLFRKEGQNVTLSCEQNLNHDAMYWYRQDPGQGLRLIYYSQIVNDFQKGDIAEGYSVSREKKESFPLTVTSAQKNPTAFYLCASKTGDNQPQHFGDGTRLSIL.

This chain connects TRBV7-9 to TRBJ2-3, with 8 bases identical to TRBD2. With 5 bases clipped from V and 2 bases from J, the junction kept 12 bases outside the gene matches. Germline V gene sequence: CDR1 SEHNR, CDR2 FQNEAQ (reference sequence). The CDR3 contains 17 residues. CDR3 region: CASSLRGAGAHTDTQYF. CDR3 sequence (DNA): TGTGCCAGCAGCCTCCGGGGAGCGGGGGCGCACACAGATACGCAGTATTTT.

The V call is TRBV6-4, the J call TRBJ2-7; tentatively, D is TRBD1 (7 bases). The CDR3 totals 17 residues. Germline loops: CDR1 MRHNA, CDR2 SNTAGT. Trimming removed 6 bases at V and 5 bases at J, with 26 bases between. CDR3 nucleotide sequence: TGTGCCAGCAGCTTAGGCCGACGGAGGGGGCGCTACGACGAGCAGTACTTC. Encoded protein: CASSLGRRRGRYDEQYF.

This clone was recorded once. This rearrangement joins TRBV5-1 to TRBJ2-3, with D possibly TRBD1 on 6 matching bases. V was shortened by 4 bases and J by 6 bases, with 12 bases between the two germline ends. Germline V gene lookup returns CDR1 SGHRS and CDR2 YFSETQ. The CDR3 is 13 residues long. CDR3 sequence (DNA): TGCGCCAGCAGCCCCAACAGGGAGGATACGCAGTATTTT. This sequence encodes CASSPNREDTQYF.

In its sample, this clone was seen a few times. Other DNA variants within this sample encode the same CDR3. V and J are TRBV29-1 and TRBJ2-5; tentatively, D is TRBD2 (7 bases). CDR1 and CDR2 (germline): SQVTM, ANQGSEA. The CDR3 loop spans 15 amino acids. The ends were cut back, 2 bases at V and 4 bases at J, with 17 bases in the middle. The CDR3 DNA reads TGCAGCGTTGAAAGGGGGGGTCGGGGGCGAGAGACCCAGTACTTC. It codes for CSVERGGRGRETQYF.

The CDR3 DNA reads TGTGCCAGCAGCAAAGTCGGAGGGGGACAGGGGCACACCGGGGAGCTGTTTTTT. Protein: CASSKVGGGQGHTGELFF. J is TRBJ2-2 and V is TRBV21-1; the listed D gene, TRBD1, was not tested against the DNA. TRBV21-1 has pseudogene status. The CDR3 length is 18 residues.

This clone has only one observation. This specimen includes other DNA sequences encoding the same CDR3. The chain links TRBV13 to TRBJ2-7, with TRBD1 identical over 8 bases. CDR3 length: 14 amino acids. Germline CDR1 PRHDT, CDR2 FYEKMQ (reference sequence). V trimming: 3 bases; J trimming: 5 bases; junction bases outside the gene matches: 6. The CDR3 loop reads CASSFGTGNNEQYF. The CDR3 coding sequence is TGTGCCAGCAGCTTCGGGACAGGCAACAACGAGCAGTACTTC.

The chain joins TRBV29-1 to TRBJ1-2; 10 nucleotides align to TRBD1. Losses at the gene ends were 6 bases for V and 3 bases for J; bases not matched to a gene: 1. Germline lookup yields CDR1 SQVTM and CDR2 ANQGSEA. The CDR3 is 12 amino acids. In DNA form, the CDR3 reads TGCAGCGTCGGGACAGGGGACTATGGCTACACCTTC. Protein product: CSVGTGDYGYTF. Supplemented by reference TRBV29-1 and TRBJ1-2, the full variable domain reads SAVISQKPSRDICQRGTSLTIQCQVDSQVTMMFWYRQQPGQSLTLIATANQGSEATYESGFVIDKFPISRPNLTFSTLTVSNMSPEDSSIYLCSVGTGDYGYTFGSGTRLTVV.

The chain employs TRBV19 and TRBJ1-6, with 9 bases lining up with TRBD1. The CDR3 extends over 15 amino acids. Unmatched junction bases numbered 10, after V lost 7 bases and J lost 9 bases. The germline CDR1 and CDR2 sequences are LNHDA and SQIVND (reference sequence). The CDR3 sequence: CASKSRDREFSPLHF. The CDR3 DNA sequence: TGTGCCAGTAAATCCCGGGACAGGGAGTTTTCACCCCTCCACTTT.

J is TRBJ2-1 and V is TRBV5-8; D not resolved. Trimming removed 7 bases from V and 0 bases from J, with 29 bases in between. This CDR3 comprises 20 residues. Germline V lookup: CDR1 SGHTS, CDR2 YDEGEE. CDR3 bases: TGTGCCAGCCTAAACGACGAGGTCAGTTTCCCTCCGAGCTCCTACAATGAGCAGTTCTTC. Translated: CASLNDEVSFPPSSYNEQFF.